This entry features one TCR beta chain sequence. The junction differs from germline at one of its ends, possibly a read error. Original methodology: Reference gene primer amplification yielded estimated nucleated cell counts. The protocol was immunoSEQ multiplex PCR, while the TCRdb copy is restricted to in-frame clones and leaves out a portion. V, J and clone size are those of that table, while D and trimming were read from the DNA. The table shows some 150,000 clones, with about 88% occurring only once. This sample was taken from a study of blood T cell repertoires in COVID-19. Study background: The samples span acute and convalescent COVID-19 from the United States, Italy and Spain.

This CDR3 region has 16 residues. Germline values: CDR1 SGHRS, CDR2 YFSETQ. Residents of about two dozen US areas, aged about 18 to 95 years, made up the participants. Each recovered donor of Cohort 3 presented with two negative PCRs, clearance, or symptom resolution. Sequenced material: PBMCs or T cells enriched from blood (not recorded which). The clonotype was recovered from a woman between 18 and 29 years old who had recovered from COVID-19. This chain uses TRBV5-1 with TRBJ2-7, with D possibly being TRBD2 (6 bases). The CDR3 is CATSLTGGTSSYEQYF. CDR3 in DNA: TGCGCCACCAGCCTGACGGGCGGGACGAGCTCCTACGAGCAGTACTTC.